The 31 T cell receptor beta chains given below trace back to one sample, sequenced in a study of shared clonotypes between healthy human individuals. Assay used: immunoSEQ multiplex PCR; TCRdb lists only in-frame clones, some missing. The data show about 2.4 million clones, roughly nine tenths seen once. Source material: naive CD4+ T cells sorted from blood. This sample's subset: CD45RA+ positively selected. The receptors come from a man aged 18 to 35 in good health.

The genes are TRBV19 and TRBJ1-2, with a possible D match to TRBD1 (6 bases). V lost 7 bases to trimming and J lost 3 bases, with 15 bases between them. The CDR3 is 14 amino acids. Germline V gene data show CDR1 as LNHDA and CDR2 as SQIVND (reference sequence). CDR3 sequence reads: CASNQTGTDYGYTF. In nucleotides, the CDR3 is TGTGCCAGTAACCAGACAGGAACCGACTATGGCTACACCTTC.

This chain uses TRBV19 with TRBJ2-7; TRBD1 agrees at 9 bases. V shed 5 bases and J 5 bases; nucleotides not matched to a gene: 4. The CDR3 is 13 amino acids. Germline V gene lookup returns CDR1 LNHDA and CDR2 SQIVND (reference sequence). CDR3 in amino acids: CASSAWTGDEQYF. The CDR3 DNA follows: TGTGCCAGTAGTGCCTGGACAGGGGACGAGCAGTACTTC.

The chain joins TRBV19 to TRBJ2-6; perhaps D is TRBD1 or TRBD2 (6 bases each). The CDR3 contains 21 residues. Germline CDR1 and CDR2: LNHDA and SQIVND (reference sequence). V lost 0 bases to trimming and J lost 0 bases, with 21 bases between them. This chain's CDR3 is CASSIDLRGHVGLSGANVLTF. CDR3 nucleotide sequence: TGTGCCAGTAGTATAGATCTACGGGGGCACGTCGGTCTCTCTGGGGCCAACGTCCTGACTTTC. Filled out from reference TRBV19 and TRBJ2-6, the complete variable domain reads DGGITQSPKYLFRKEGQNVTLSCEQNLNHDAMYWYRQDPGQGLRLIYYSQIVNDFQKGDIAEGYSVSREKKESFPLTVTSAQKNPTAFYLCASSIDLRGHVGLSGANVLTFGAGSRLTVL.

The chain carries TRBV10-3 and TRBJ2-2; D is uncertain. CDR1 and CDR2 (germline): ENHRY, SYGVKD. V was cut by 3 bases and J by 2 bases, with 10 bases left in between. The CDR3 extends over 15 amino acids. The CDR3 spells CAISELPVNTGELFF. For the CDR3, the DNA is TGTGCCATCAGTGAACTCCCAGTTAACACCGGGGAGCTGTTTTTT.

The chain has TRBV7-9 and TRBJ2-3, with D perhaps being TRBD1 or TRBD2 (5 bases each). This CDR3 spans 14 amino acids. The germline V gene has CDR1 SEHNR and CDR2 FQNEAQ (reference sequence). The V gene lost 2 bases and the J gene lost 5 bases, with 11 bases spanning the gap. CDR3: CASSLTRDEDTQYF. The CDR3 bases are TGTGCCAGCAGCTTAACCAGGGACGAAGATACGCAGTATTTT.

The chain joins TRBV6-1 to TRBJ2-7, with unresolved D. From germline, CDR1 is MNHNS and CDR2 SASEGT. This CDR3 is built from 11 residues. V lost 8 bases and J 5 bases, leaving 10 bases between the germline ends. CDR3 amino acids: CASWEGHEQYF. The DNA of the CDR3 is TGTGCCAGCTGGGAAGGGCACGAGCAGTACTTC.

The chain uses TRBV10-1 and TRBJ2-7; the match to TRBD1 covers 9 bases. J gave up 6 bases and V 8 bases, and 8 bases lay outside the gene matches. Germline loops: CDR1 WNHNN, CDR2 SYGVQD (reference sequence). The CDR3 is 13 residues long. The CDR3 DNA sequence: TGCGCCAGCGGCCGGGACAGGGTTGGCGAGCAGTACTTC. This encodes CASGRDRVGEQYF.

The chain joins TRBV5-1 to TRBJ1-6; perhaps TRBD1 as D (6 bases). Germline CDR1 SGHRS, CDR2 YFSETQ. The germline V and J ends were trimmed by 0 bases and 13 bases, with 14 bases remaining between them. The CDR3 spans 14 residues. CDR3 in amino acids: CASSLDFRGFPLHF. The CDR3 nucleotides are TGCGCCAGCAGCTTGGACTTCAGGGGATTCCCCCTCCACTTT.

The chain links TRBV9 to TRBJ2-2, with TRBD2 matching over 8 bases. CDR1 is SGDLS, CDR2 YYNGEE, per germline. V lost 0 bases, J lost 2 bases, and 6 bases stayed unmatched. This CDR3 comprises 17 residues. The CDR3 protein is CASSVAYGTRNTGELFF. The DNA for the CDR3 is TGTGCCAGCAGCGTAGCCTACGGGACTAGAAACACCGGGGAGCTGTTTTTT. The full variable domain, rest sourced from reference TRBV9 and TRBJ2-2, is DSGVTQTPKHLITATGQRVTLRCSPRSGDLSVYWYQQSLDQGLQFLIQYYNGEERAKGNILERFSAQQFPDLHSELNLSSLELGDSALYFCASSVAYGTRNTGELFFGEGSRLTVL.

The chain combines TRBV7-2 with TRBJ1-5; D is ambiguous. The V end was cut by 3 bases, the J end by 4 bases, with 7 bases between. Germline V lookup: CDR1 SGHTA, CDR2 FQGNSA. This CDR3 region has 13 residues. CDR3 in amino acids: CASSFNGNQPQHF. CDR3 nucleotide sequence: TGTGCCAGCAGCTTTAACGGGAATCAGCCCCAGCATTTT.

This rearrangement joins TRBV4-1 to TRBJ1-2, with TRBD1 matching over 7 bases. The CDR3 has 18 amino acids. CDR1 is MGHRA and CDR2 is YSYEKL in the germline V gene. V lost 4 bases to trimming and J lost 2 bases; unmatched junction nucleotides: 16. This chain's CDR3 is CASSRSAPGQRANYGYTF. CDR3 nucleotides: TGCGCCAGCAGCCGTTCCGCCCCGGGACAGAGGGCCAACTATGGCTACACCTTC.

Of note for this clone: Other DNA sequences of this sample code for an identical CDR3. Here the CDR3 DNA reads TGTGCCAGCAGCGTAACAGGAAATGAGCAGTTCTTC. It is translated as CASSVTGNEQFF. The rearrangement joins TRBV9 to TRBJ2-1; maybe TRBD1 (5 bases). V was pared by 1 base and J by 7 bases, with 6 bases between. CDR1 and CDR2 from the germline V gene are SGDLS and YYNGEE. The CDR3 runs to 12 residues.

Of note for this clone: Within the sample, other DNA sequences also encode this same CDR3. This CDR3 is CASSGTAYEQYF. CDR3 in DNA: TGTGCCAGCTCCGGGACAGCCTACGAGCAGTACTTC. The V call is TRBV6-5, the J call TRBJ2-7, with TRBD1 matching 7 bases. The CDR3 spans 12 residues. The V gene's germline CDR1 is MNHEY and CDR2 SVGAGI. Trimming took 8 bases from V and 2 from J; bases not matched to a gene: 3.

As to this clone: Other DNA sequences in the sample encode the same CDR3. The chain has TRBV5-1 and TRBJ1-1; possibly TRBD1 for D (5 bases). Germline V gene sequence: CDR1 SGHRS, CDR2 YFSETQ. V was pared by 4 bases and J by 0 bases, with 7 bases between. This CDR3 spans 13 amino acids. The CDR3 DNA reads TGCGCCAGCAGCCCACAGGTGAACACTGAAGCTTTCTTT. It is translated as CASSPQVNTEAFF.

The CDR3 here is CASSITGPGGYTF. For the CDR3, the DNA is TGTGCCAGCAGTATTACAGGGCCAGGGGGCTACACCTTC. V is TRBV2 and J is TRBJ1-2; D might be TRBD1 (6 bases). The CDR3 is 13 residues long. Per germline, CDR1 SNHLY and CDR2 FYNNEI. Trimming removed 5 bases at V and 8 bases at J, with 15 bases between.

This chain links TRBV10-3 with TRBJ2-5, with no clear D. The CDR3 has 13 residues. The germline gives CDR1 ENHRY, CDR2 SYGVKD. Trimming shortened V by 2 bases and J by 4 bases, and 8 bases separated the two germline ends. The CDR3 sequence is CAISETLPETQYF. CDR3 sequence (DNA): TGTGCCATCAGTGAGACCCTGCCAGAGACCCAGTACTTC.

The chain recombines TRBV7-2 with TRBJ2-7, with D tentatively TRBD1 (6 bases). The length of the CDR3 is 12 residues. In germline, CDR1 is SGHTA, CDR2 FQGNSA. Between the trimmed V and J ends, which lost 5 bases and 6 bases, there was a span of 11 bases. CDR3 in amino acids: CASSIYRAEQYF. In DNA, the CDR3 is TGTGCCAGCAGCATTTACAGGGCCGAGCAGTACTTC.

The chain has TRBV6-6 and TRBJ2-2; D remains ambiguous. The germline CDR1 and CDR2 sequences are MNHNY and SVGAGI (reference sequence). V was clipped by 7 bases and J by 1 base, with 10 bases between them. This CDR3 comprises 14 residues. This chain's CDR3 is CASIEPKNTGELFF. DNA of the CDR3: TGTGCCAGCATAGAACCGAAGAACACCGGGGAGCTGTTTTTT.

The DNA of the CDR3 is TGTGCCAGCAGCTTTGGACAGGGGCGGGGGGAGACCCAGTACTTC. Encoded protein: CASSFGQGRGETQYF. The J gene is TRBJ2-5, the V gene TRBV5-4; 9 bases agree with TRBD1. CDR3 length equals 15 residues. J gave up 5 bases and V 2 bases, and 7 bases lay outside the gene matches. Germline assignment: CDR1 SGHNT and CDR2 YYREEE (reference sequence).

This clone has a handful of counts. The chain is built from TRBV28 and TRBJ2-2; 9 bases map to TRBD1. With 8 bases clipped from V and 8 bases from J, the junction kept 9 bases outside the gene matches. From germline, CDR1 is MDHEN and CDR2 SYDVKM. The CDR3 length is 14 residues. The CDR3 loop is CASGGQGYAGELFF. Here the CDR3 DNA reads TGTGCCAGCGGGGGACAGGGATATGCAGGGGAGCTGTTTTTT.

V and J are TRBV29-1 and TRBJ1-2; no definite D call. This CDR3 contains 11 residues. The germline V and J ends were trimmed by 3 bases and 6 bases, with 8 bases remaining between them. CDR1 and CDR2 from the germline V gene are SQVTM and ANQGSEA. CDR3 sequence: CSVESWDGYTF. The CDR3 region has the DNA TGCAGCGTTGAGTCCTGGGATGGCTACACCTTC.

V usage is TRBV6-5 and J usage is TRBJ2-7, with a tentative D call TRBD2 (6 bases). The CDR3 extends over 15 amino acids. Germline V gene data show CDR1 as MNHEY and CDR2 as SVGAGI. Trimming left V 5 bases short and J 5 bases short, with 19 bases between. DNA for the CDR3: TGTGCCAGCAGTACGCGCGACGGGGGAGGCAACGAGCAGTACTTC. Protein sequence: CASSTRDGGGNEQYF.

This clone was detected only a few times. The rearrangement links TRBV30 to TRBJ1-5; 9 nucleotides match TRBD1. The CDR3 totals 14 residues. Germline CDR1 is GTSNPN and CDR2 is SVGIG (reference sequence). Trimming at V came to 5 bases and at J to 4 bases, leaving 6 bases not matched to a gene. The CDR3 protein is CAWGQGRGNQPQHF. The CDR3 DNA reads TGTGCCTGGGGACAGGGGCGAGGGAATCAGCCCCAGCATTTT. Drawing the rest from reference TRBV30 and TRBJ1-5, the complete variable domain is SQTIHQWPATLVQPVGSPLSLECTVEGTSNPNLYWYRQAAGRGLQLLFYSVGIGQISSEVPQNLSASRPQDRQFILSSKKLLLSDSGFYLCAWGQGRGNQPQHFGDGTRLSIL.

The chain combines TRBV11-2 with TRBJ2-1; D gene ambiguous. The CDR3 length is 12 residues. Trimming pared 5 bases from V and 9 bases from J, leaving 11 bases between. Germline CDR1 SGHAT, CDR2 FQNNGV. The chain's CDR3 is CASSPLLGEQFF. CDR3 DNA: TGTGCCAGCAGCCCCCTCCTTGGTGAGCAGTTCTTC. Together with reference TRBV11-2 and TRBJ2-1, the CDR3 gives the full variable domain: EAGVAQSPRYKIIEKRQSVAFWCNPISGHATLYWYQQILGQGPKLLIQFQNNGVVDDSQLPKDRFSAERLKGVDSTLKIQPAKLEDSAVYLCASSPLLGEQFFGPGTRLTVL.

DNA of the CDR3: TGTGCCAGCAGAGCATCGGGTGGCTACACCTTC. Its protein is CASRASGGYTF. The chain uses TRBV5-4 and TRBJ1-2; no definite D call. The germline CDR1 and CDR2 sequences are SGHNT and YYREEE (reference sequence). The CDR3 totals 11 residues. V was shortened by 5 bases and J by 7 bases, with 9 bases between the two germline ends.

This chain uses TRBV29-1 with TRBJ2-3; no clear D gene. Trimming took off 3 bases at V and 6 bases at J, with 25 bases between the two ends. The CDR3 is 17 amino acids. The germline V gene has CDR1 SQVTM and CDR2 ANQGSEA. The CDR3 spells CSVDLFTGQEYADTQYF. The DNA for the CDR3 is TGCAGCGTTGATCTCTTTACGGGCCAGGAATATGCGGATACGCAGTATTTT.

CDR3 in amino acids: CAWSRRGDYEQYF. The CDR3 nucleotides are TGTGCCTGGAGTCGCAGGGGAGATTACGAGCAGTACTTC. V usage is TRBV30 and J usage is TRBJ2-7; TRBD1 is a possible D gene (6 bases). Trimming removed 2 bases at V and 4 bases at J, with 12 bases between. Germline CDR1 and CDR2: GTSNPN and SVGIG (reference sequence). This CDR3 contains 13 residues. The full variable domain, its missing parts supplied by reference TRBV30 and TRBJ2-7, is SQTIHQWPATLVQPVGSPLSLECTVEGTSNPNLYWYRQAAGRGLQLLFYSVGIGQISSEVPQNLSASRPQDRQFILSSKKLLLSDSGFYLCAWSRRGDYEQYFGPGTRLTVT.

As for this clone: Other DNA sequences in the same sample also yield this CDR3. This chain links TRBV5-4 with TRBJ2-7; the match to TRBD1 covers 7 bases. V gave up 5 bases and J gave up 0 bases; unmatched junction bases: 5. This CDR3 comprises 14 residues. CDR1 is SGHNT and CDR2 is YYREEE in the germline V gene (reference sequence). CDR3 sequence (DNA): TGTGCCAGCAGTAGGGACAGAAGCTCCTACGAGCAGTACTTC. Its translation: CASSRDRSSYEQYF.

Here the CDR3 reads CASSEMWEGEQYF. The CDR3 DNA reads as TGTGCCAGCAGTGAAATGTGGGAGGGGGAGCAGTACTTC. This chain uses TRBV2 with TRBJ2-7, with TRBD2 identical over 7 bases. Germline V gene data show CDR1 as SNHLY and CDR2 as FYNNEI. The CDR3 runs to 13 residues. V lost 2 bases, J lost 7 bases, and 5 bases stayed unmatched.

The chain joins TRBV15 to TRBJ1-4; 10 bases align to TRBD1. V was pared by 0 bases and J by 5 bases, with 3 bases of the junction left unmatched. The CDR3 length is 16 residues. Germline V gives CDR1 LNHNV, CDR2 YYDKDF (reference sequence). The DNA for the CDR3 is TGTGCCACCAGCAGAGATCCGGGACAGGGGAATGAAAAACTGTTTTTT. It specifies CATSRDPGQGNEKLFF.

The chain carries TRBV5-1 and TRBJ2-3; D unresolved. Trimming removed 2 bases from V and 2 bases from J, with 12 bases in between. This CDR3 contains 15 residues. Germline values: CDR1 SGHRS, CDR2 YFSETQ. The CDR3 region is CASSFDGQVTDTQYF. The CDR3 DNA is TGCGCCAGCAGCTTCGATGGGCAGGTCACAGATACGCAGTATTTT.